These 29 T cell receptor beta chains came from one sample sequenced in a study of cytomegalovirus exposure and HLA in healthy donors (dated by TCRdb to about 2017). Library construction relied on the immunoSEQ multiplex PCR assay. A mixture of 60 forward primers for TCR Vbeta segments and 13 reverse primers for TCR Jbeta segments was used in the multiplex PCR. The clones in this table, taken by TCRdb from immuneACCESS, are in-frame only. Not every clone is retained; where verified, under half of the shortfall comes from an unresolved V gene, and the cause of the rest is unknown. This sample is represented by about 160,000 clones; around 63% of them were singletons. Of the sample, 4% to 5.5% is held by the ten largest clones. The sequenced sample was PBMCs. These receptors were taken from a woman aged 18-29 years in good health and CMV-seropositive.

The chain combines TRBV4-2 with TRBJ2-3; 10 nucleotides match TRBD2. Per the germline V gene, CDR1 is LGHNA and CDR2 is YNFKEQ. The CDR3 loop spans 17 amino acids. J lost 4 bases, V lost 0 bases, and 7 bases had no gene match. The CDR3 DNA reads as TGTGCCAGCAGCCAAGATTCCAGCGGGGGGGCATCAGATACGCAGTATTTT. It is translated as CASSQDSSGGASDTQYF.

The chain has TRBV28 and TRBJ1-1, with a possible D match to TRBD1 (6 bases). The germline V gene encodes CDR1 MDHEN and CDR2 SYDVKM. This CDR3 contains 16 residues. Trimming stripped 3 bases from V and 0 bases from J, with 14 bases between. The CDR3 here is CASSFLGAMMNTEAFF. CDR3 nucleotide sequence: TGTGCCAGCAGTTTTCTGGGGGCGATGATGAACACTGAAGCTTTCTTT. Full variable domain (rest looked up from reference TRBV28 and TRBJ1-1): DVKVTQSSRYLVKRTGEKVFLECVQDMDHENMFWYRQDPGLGLRLIYFSYDVKMKEKGDIPEGYSVSREKKERFSLILESASTNQTSMYLCASSFLGAMMNTEAFFGQGTRLTVV.

The sample holds a few counts of this clone. The chain recombines TRBV5-1 with TRBJ1-5; 7 bases match TRBD1. J was trimmed by 6 bases and V by 0 bases; bases with no gene match: 9. The V gene's germline CDR1 is SGHRS and CDR2 YFSETQ. The CDR3 sequence is 16 residues long. CDR3 sequence reads: CASSLAPGGSGQPQHF. Here the CDR3 DNA reads TGCGCCAGCAGCTTGGCCCCAGGGGGTTCTGGTCAGCCCCAGCATTTT.

The J gene is TRBJ1-2, the V gene TRBV29-1; TRBD1 is a possible D gene (5 bases). The CDR3 is 14 residues long. Trimming left V 8 bases short and J 4 bases short, with 20 bases between. Germline-derived CDR1 and CDR2 are SQVTM and ANQGSEA. In DNA form, the CDR3 reads TGCAGCCCGTTTGGTCCGGCAGGGTCCTATGGCTACACCTTC. This translates into CSPFGPAGSYGYTF.

The chain combines TRBV5-6 with TRBJ1-1; maybe TRBD1 (6 bases). V dropped 2 bases and J dropped 0 bases, with 11 bases sitting between them. Germline CDR1 is SGHDT and CDR2 is YYEEEE. The CDR3 contains 15 residues. CDR3 residues: CASSLNNRVNTEAFF. The CDR3 DNA reads as TGTGCCAGCAGCTTAAATAACAGGGTGAACACTGAAGCTTTCTTT.

The chain joins TRBV27 to TRBJ1-1; tentative D call: TRBD1 (6 bases). Trimming removed 6 bases from V and 5 bases from J, with 16 bases in between. Germline assignment: CDR1 MNHEY and CDR2 SMNVEV (reference sequence). This CDR3 spans 14 amino acids. The CDR3, as DNA: TGTGCCAGCAGATTTACAGGGTTTGGGACTGAAGCTTTCTTT. Its protein is CASRFTGFGTEAFF.

The chain employs TRBV5-1 and TRBJ1-2; the D is unclear. The length of the CDR3 is 13 residues. V gave up 4 bases and J gave up 2 bases, with 9 bases separating them. The germline gives CDR1 SGHRS, CDR2 YFSETQ. In DNA form, the CDR3 reads TGCGCCAGCAGCCCCGGAGGGAACTATGGCTACACCTTC. Protein sequence: CASSPGGNYGYTF.

The V gene is TRBV28, the J gene TRBJ1-5, with TRBD1 as a possible D gene (5 bases). The CDR3 is 15 amino acids. Germline lookup yields CDR1 MDHEN and CDR2 SYDVKM. Deletions cut 5 bases from V and 3 bases from J, with 14 bases between. The CDR3 nucleotides are TGTGCCAGCAGTAACCCAGGGATTACCAATCAGCCCCAGCATTTT. This codes for CASSNPGITNQPQHF. Combining the CDR3 with reference TRBV28 and TRBJ1-5 gives the whole variable domain DVKVTQSSRYLVKRTGEKVFLECVQDMDHENMFWYRQDPGLGLRLIYFSYDVKMKEKGDIPEGYSVSREKKERFSLILESASTNQTSMYLCASSNPGITNQPQHFGDGTRLSIL.

The chain has TRBV10-3 and TRBJ1-5, with 7 positions matching TRBD1. The CDR3 sequence is 14 residues long. The germline V gene encodes CDR1 ENHRY and CDR2 SYGVKD. V shed 10 bases, J shed 0 bases, and the junction held 6 bases outside the gene matches. The CDR3 coding sequence is TGTGCCACAGAACAGGGGCATAGCAATCAGCCCCAGCATTTT. It translates to CATEQGHSNQPQHF.

J is TRBJ1-1 and V is TRBV19, with unresolved D. The germline gives CDR1 LNHDA, CDR2 SQIVND (reference sequence). The CDR3 totals 18 residues. Trimming stripped 5 bases from V and 0 bases from J, with 22 bases between. The CDR3 coding sequence is TGTGCCAGTAGTCCCCAGGTGAGGGCGCATGCCATGAACACTGAAGCTTTCTTT. Its translation is CASSPQVRAHAMNTEAFF. Together with reference TRBV19 and TRBJ1-1, the CDR3 gives the full variable domain: DGGITQSPKYLFRKEGQNVTLSCEQNLNHDAMYWYRQDPGQGLRLIYYSQIVNDFQKGDIAEGYSVSREKKESFPLTVTSAQKNPTAFYLCASSPQVRAHAMNTEAFFGQGTRLTVV.

This chain joins TRBV7-6 and TRBJ2-1; TRBD2 aligns across 8 bases. Trimming at V came to 5 bases and at J to 4 bases, leaving 7 bases not matched to a gene. CDR1 is SGHVS, CDR2 FNYEAQ, per germline. This CDR3 contains 15 residues. As DNA, the CDR3 is TGTGCCAGCAGCCCCCGCCCGGGGGGGTACAATGAGCAGTTCTTC. It encodes CASSPRPGGYNEQFF.

Regarding this clone: Since the CDR3 does not end with the conserved phenylalanine or tryptophan, this likely comes from a read error. No DNA is shown, since the ends of the CDR3 on it are uncertain; the CDR3 is the one TCRdb lists. The rearrangement uses TRBV20-1 and TRBJ1-2; the DNA was not compared with TRBD1, the D call given in the table. The CDR3 adds up to 11 amino acids, both ends counted. Germline values: CDR1 DFQATT, CDR2 SNEGSKA (reference sequence). The chain's CDR3 is CSAPGQGRLPL.

The gene calls are TRBV6-5 and TRBJ1-5; tentative D call: TRBD1 (5 bases). CDR3 size: 14 residues. Germline V CDR1 and CDR2: MNHEY, SVGAGI. The V end lost 5 bases, the J end lost 1 base, and 9 bases lay between the germline ends. CDR3 protein: CASSQQVSNQPQHF. CDR3 nucleotides: TGTGCCAGCAGTCAACAGGTCAGCAATCAGCCCCAGCATTTT.

This clone appeared a few times. V usage is TRBV5-1 and J usage is TRBJ2-5, with D unresolved. V gave up 1 base and J gave up 1 base, with 11 bases separating them. The CDR3 extends over 15 amino acids. Germline V gene lookup returns CDR1 SGHRS and CDR2 YFSETQ. CDR3 loop: CASSLRVQPQETQYF. The CDR3 DNA sequence: TGCGCCAGCAGCTTGCGGGTCCAACCCCAAGAGACCCAGTACTTC.

The rearrangement joins TRBV15 to TRBJ1-2; D not resolved. Germline lookup yields CDR1 LNHNV and CDR2 YYDKDF (reference sequence). The V and J ends lost 0 bases and 8 bases respectively, with 19 bases between them. The CDR3 loop spans 16 amino acids. The CDR3 DNA follows: TGTGCCACCAGCAGAGATGGAGGGATGAGGATCTGGGGCTACACCTTC. It translates to CATSRDGGMRIWGYTF.

This chain connects TRBV6-5 to TRBJ2-6; unclear D gene. Trimming stripped 2 bases from V and 0 bases from J, with 5 bases between. There are 15 residues in the CDR3. Germline V gene data show CDR1 as MNHEY and CDR2 as SVGAGI. CDR3 in DNA: TGTGCCAGCAGTTACGGCAGCTCTGGGGCCAACGTCCTGACTTTC. Translated, it gives CASSYGSSGANVLTF.

The chain has TRBV7-2 and TRBJ1-2, with D perhaps matching TRBD1 (6 bases). Trimming removed 5 bases from V and 0 bases from J, with 19 bases in between. The CDR3 contains 17 residues. In germline, CDR1 is SGHTA, CDR2 FQGNSA. The CDR3 spells CASSPAGGSRTNYGYTF. CDR3 coding DNA: TGTGCCAGCAGCCCAGCGGGGGGCTCTCGGACTAACTATGGCTACACCTTC. Looking up the rest from reference TRBV7-2 and TRBJ1-2 gives the full variable domain: GAGVSQSPSNKVTEKGKDVELRCDPISGHTALYWYRQSLGQGLEFLIYFQGNSAPDKSGLPSDRFSAERTGGSVSTLTIQRTQQEDSAVYLCASSPAGGSRTNYGYTFGSGTRLTVV.

This clone showed up just a few times. The chain employs TRBV27 and TRBJ1-1; D remains unclear. Per the germline V gene, CDR1 is MNHEY and CDR2 is SMNVEV (reference sequence). V lost 4 bases, J lost 1 base, and 10 bases lay in between. The CDR3 length is 14 residues. CDR3 DNA sequence: TGTGCCAGCAGTTCGTTTGACAAGAACACTGAAGCTTTCTTT. It translates to CASSSFDKNTEAFF.

This clone was seen just once. The rearrangement links TRBV13 to TRBJ2-7, with 13 positions matching TRBD2. The CDR3 consists of 16 residues. CDR1 and CDR2 (germline): PRHDT, FYEKMQ (reference sequence). Trimming at V came to 2 bases and at J to 1 base, leaving 2 bases not matched to a gene. The CDR3 here is CASSLRTSGSSYEQYF. The CDR3 DNA reads TGTGCCAGCAGCTTAAGGACTAGCGGGAGTTCCTACGAGCAGTACTTC. The full variable domain, in which reference TRBV13 and TRBJ2-7 provide the parts outside the CDR3, is AAGVIQSPRHLIKEKRETATLKCYPIPRHDTVYWYQQGPGQDPQFLISFYEKMQSDKGSIPDRFSAQQFSDYHSELNMSSLELGDSALYFCASSLRTSGSSYEQYFGPGTRLTVT.

The chain has TRBV6-5 and TRBJ1-1; possibly TRBD1 for D (5 bases). Germline CDR1 MNHEY, CDR2 SVGAGI. This CDR3 has 16 amino acids. V lost 3 bases and J lost 7, with 21 bases in between. For the CDR3, the DNA is TGTGCCAGCAGTTATTCCCACCTGGCAGGGAAAAATGAAGCTTTCTTT. Its translation: CASSYSHLAGKNEAFF.

Only a few counts were recorded for this clone. V and J are TRBV19 and TRBJ1-5, with D uncertain. CDR3 length equals 13 residues. V lost 7 bases to trimming and J lost 0 bases, with 7 bases between them. Germline CDR1 and CDR2: LNHDA and SQIVND (reference sequence). CDR3 DNA: TGTGCCAGTACGAGATATAGCAATCAGCCCCAGCATTTT. Encoded protein: CASTRYSNQPQHF.

A few counts support this clone. J is TRBJ2-3 and V is TRBV29-1, with TRBD2 matching 12 bases. CDR3 length equals 15 residues. The germline gives CDR1 SQVTM, CDR2 ANQGSEA. V gave up 3 bases and J gave up 0 bases; unmatched junction bases: 1. The CDR3 protein is CSVDGTSGSTDTQYF. The DNA of the CDR3 is TGCAGCGTTGATGGGACTAGCGGGAGCACAGATACGCAGTATTTT.

The chain uses TRBV9 and TRBJ1-4; weak D call: TRBD1 (5 bases). The CDR3 covers 15 residues. Looked up from germline, CDR1 is SGDLS and CDR2 is YYNGEE. Trimming took off 0 bases at V and 7 bases at J, with 13 bases between the two ends. Here the CDR3 reads CASSVDAGVREKLFF. The CDR3 region has the DNA TGTGCCAGCAGCGTAGACGCGGGGGTTCGTGAAAAACTGTTTTTT.

The gene calls are TRBV4-1 and TRBJ1-1, with D perhaps TRBD1 (6 bases). The germline V and J ends were trimmed by 2 bases and 0 bases, with 13 bases remaining between them. This CDR3 region has 16 residues. CDR1 and CDR2 from the germline V gene are MGHRA and YSYEKL. The CDR3 DNA follows: TGCGCCAGCAGCCAAATTGAGGGACAAGTGAACACTGAAGCTTTCTTT. Encoded protein: CASSQIEGQVNTEAFF.

The J gene is TRBJ1-5, the V gene TRBV19, with D tentatively TRBD1 (6 bases). Trimming stripped 3 bases from V and 0 bases from J, with 21 bases between. The CDR3 is made up of 19 amino acids. Germline V gives CDR1 LNHDA, CDR2 SQIVND (reference sequence). The DNA for the CDR3 is TGTGCCAGTAGTATTTGGGCACAGGGTTCCTATTATAGCAATCAGCCCCAGCATTTT. Translation: CASSIWAQGSYYSNQPQHF.

The V gene is TRBV5-1, the J gene TRBJ1-2; D is unclear. In germline, CDR1 is SGHRS, CDR2 YFSETQ. This CDR3 has 14 residues. V was pared by 4 bases and J by 8 bases, with 18 bases between. For the CDR3, the DNA is TGCGCCAGCAGCACTGGGCCCTCCGCGACAGGCTACACCTTC. Amino acids: CASSTGPSATGYTF.

The chain recombines TRBV7-9 with TRBJ1-6, with D hard to call. This CDR3 is 13 amino acids long. Germline CDR1 and CDR2: SEHNR and FQNEAQ (reference sequence). The germline V and J ends were trimmed by 5 bases and 6 bases, with 8 bases remaining between them. This chain's CDR3 is CASSANSNSPLHF. In DNA, the CDR3 is TGTGCCAGCAGCGCAAACAGTAATTCACCCCTCCACTTT.

This clone was counted only a few times. This chain links TRBV5-1 with TRBJ2-5; TRBD1 matches at 10 bases. Germline-derived CDR1 and CDR2 are SGHRS and YFSETQ. Trimming cost V 3 bases and J 3 bases; bases outside gene matches: 14. This CDR3 spans 18 amino acids. The CDR3 here is CASSWEDSGQGPEETQYF. DNA for the CDR3: TGCGCCAGCAGCTGGGAGGATTCGGGACAGGGGCCTGAAGAGACCCAGTACTTC.

This clone was detected a few times. The chain uses TRBV10-3 and TRBJ2-3; D may be TRBD2 (5 bases). This CDR3 is 16 amino acids long. Germline CDR1 ENHRY, CDR2 SYGVKD. Between the trimmed V and J ends, which lost 4 bases and 6 bases, there was a span of 20 bases. This CDR3 reads CAISAPQGSPFDTQYF. CDR3 bases: TGTGCCATCAGTGCGCCCCAAGGGAGTCCTTTCGATACGCAGTATTTT.